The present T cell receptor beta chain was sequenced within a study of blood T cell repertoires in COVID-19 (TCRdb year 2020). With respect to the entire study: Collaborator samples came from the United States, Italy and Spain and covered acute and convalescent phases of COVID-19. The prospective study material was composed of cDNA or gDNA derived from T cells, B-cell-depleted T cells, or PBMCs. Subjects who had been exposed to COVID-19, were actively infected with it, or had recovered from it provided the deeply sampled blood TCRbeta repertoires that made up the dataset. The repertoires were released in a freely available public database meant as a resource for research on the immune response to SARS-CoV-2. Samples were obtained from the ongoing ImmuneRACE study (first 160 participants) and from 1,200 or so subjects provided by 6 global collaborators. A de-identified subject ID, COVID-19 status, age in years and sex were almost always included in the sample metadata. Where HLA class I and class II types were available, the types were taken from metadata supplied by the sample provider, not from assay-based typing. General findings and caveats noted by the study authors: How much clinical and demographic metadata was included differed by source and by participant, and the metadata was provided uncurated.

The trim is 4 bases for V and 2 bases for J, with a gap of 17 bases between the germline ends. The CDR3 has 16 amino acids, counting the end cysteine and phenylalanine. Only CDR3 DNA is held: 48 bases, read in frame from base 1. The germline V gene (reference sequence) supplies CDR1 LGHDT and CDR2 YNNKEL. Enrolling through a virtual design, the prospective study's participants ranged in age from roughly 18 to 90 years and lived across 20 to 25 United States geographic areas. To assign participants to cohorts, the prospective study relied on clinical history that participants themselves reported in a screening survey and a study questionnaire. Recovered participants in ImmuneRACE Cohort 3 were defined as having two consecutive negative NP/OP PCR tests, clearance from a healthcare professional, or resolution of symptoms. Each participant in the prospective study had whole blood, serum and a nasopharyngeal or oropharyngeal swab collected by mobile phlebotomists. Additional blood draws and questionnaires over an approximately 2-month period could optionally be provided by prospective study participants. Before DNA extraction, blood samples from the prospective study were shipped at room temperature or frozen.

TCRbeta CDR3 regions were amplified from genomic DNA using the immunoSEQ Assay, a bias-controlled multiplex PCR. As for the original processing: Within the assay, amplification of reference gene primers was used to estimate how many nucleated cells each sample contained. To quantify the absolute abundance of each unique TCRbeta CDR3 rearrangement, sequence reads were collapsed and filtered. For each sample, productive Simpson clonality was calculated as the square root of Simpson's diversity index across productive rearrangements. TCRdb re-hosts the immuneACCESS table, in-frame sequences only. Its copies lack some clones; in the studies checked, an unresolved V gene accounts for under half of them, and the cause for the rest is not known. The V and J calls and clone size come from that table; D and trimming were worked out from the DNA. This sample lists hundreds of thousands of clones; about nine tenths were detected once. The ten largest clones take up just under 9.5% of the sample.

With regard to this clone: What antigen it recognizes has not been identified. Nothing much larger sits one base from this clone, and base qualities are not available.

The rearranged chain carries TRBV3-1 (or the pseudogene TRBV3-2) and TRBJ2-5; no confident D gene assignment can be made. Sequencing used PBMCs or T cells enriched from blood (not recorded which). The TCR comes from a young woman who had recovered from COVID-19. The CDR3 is CASSPVAKSFQETQYF. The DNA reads TGTGCCAGCAGCCCTGTGGCAAAGTCGTTTCAAGAGACCCAGTACTTC.